The next 16 T cell receptor beta chains were all read from a single sample in a study of blood T cells in healthy people across ages. A second about 6 to 11 cycle PCR used barcoded and J-beta primers. TCRdb fed the 5' RACE reads into MiXCR, producing one record per CDR3 protein. The sample has 1.5 million to 2 million distinct CDR3 sequences, around 50% seen once. Sequenced input: blood. These receptors all stem from a woman between 40 and 50 years old in good health.

The V and J genes are TRBV20-1 and TRBJ1-2, with a possible D match to TRBD1 (6 bases). Germline V gene data show CDR1 as DFQATT and CDR2 as SNEGSKA (reference sequence). The CDR3 runs 15 residues. The V gene lost 6 bases and the J gene lost 4 bases, with 21 bases spanning the gap. CDR3 amino acids: CSAIGGLNVGYGYTF. The CDR3 region has the DNA TGCAGTGCCATTGGGGGGCTGAATGTGGGCTATGGCTACACCTTC.

V is TRBV11-1 and J is TRBJ2-1, with D perhaps matching TRBD2 (6 bases). The J call may not be correct, given that the DNA end is closer to TRBJ2-7. Germline V gene sequence: CDR1 SGHAT, CDR2 FQDESV (reference sequence). The CDR3 extends over 14 amino acids. CDR3 protein: CASSFGGSYNEQYF. CDR3 DNA sequence: TGTGCCAGCAGCTTCGGGGGATCCTACAATGAGCAGTACTTC.

This clonotype came up a few times. The gene calls are TRBV27 and TRBJ2-4; TRBD2 matches at 16 bases. From germline, CDR1 is MNHEY and CDR2 SMNVEV (reference sequence). Trimming took 3 bases from V and 5 from J; bases not matched to a gene: 4. This CDR3 is built from 17 residues. The DNA of the CDR3 is TGTGCCAGCAGTTTGGCGGGACTAGCGGGGGGGCAAAACATTCAGTACTTC. This translates into CASSLAGLAGGQNIQYF.

The chain recombines TRBV7-2 with TRBJ2-1; 13 bases are shared with TRBD2. In germline, CDR1 is SGHTA, CDR2 FQGNSA. The junction had 11 bases not matched to a gene; V was cut back by 5 bases and J by 7 bases. The length of the CDR3 is 17 residues. CDR3 residues: CASSPRTSGGRSNEQFF. The CDR3 region has the DNA TGTGCCAGCAGCCCTCGGACTAGCGGGGGCCGGTCTAATGAGCAGTTCTTC.

V gene TRBV12-3 or TRBV12-4 combines with J gene TRBJ1-2; 7 positions match TRBD1. V shed 7 bases, J shed 2 bases, and the junction held 13 bases outside the gene matches. CDR3 length: 16 amino acids. In DNA form, the CDR3 reads TGTGCCAGCATTAAGACCCCGGGACAGATCAACTATGGCTACACCTTC. The encoded protein is CASIKTPGQINYGYTF.

A word on this clonotype: Germline and junction disagree at one end, which may indicate a read error. The CDR3 DNA sequence: TGTGCTAGCAGTATAGGCCCCGGGACTAGCAATGAGCAGTTCTTC. This encodes CASSIGPGTSNEQFF. The chain is built from TRBV7-7 and TRBJ2-1, with 8 bases fitting TRBD2. From germline, CDR1 is SSHAT and CDR2 FNYEAQ (reference sequence). The CDR3 spans 15 residues.

In its sample, this clonotype was seen once. The CDR3 here is CASSPERAARLQFF. The CDR3 nucleotides read TGCGCCAGCAGCCCCGAGAGGGCAGCCCGATTGCAGTTCTTC. The chain combines TRBV5-1 with TRBJ2-1; the D gene is possibly TRBD2 (5 bases). The germline V and J ends were trimmed by 4 bases and 12 bases, with 20 bases remaining between them. The CDR3 spans 14 residues. Per the germline V gene, CDR1 is SGHRS and CDR2 is YFSETQ.

This clonotype was found a few times. The chain combines TRBV4-3 with TRBJ1-1; 8 bases map to TRBD1. CDR1 and CDR2 from the germline V gene are LGHNA and YSLEER. The CDR3 totals 15 residues. V was pared by 4 bases and J by 4 bases, with 8 bases of the junction left unmatched. This chain's CDR3 is CASSLSGGAGTEAFF. The DNA of the CDR3 is TGCGCCAGCAGCCTTTCAGGGGGCGCGGGCACTGAAGCTTTCTTT.

The chain employs TRBV12-3 or TRBV12-4 and TRBJ2-1, with 7 positions matching TRBD1. The CDR3 covers 13 residues. V trimming: 6 bases; J trimming: 6 bases; junction bases outside the gene matches: 5. The CDR3 sequence: CASRSTGVNEQFF. In DNA form, the CDR3 reads TGTGCCAGCAGGTCAACAGGGGTCAATGAGCAGTTCTTC.

The chain combines TRBV15 with TRBJ2-3; D is possibly TRBD1 or TRBD2 (5 bases each). V shed 9 bases and J shed 1 base, with 17 bases lying between them. The V gene's germline CDR1 is LNHNV and CDR2 YYDKDF (reference sequence). The CDR3 is made up of 15 amino acids. CDR3 DNA sequence: TGTGCCACGGCCCGGGACGGACGACGCACAGATACGCAGTATTTT. It is translated as CATARDGRRTDTQYF.

This clonotype was found a few times. The V gene is TRBV2, the J gene TRBJ2-4, with D possibly being TRBD1 (6 bases). Trimming pared 6 bases from V and 5 bases from J, leaving 14 bases between. CDR1 SNHLY and CDR2 FYNNEI come from the germline V gene. The CDR3 has 14 residues. The CDR3 DNA reads as TGTGCCAGCAGATACGGGACAAATCAAAACATTCAGTACTTC. This encodes CASRYGTNQNIQYF.

J is TRBJ2-1 and V is TRBV6-6, with 14 bases aligning to TRBD2. The junction had 10 bases not matched to a gene; V was cut back by 5 bases and J by 7 bases. CDR3 size: 17 residues. The germline V gene encodes CDR1 MNHNY and CDR2 SVGAGI (reference sequence). This chain's CDR3 is CASSPLATSGRGNEQFF. The CDR3 DNA follows: TGTGCCAGCAGTCCGCTCGCGACTAGCGGGAGGGGAAATGAGCAGTTCTTC.

This clonotype was detected only once. The chain links TRBV9 to TRBJ2-3, with D hard to call. This CDR3 has 14 residues. CDR1 is SGDLS, CDR2 YYNGEE, per germline. V shed 4 bases and J shed 4 bases, with 13 bases lying between them. CDR3 protein: CASSPQIHSDTQYF. CDR3 sequence (DNA): TGTGCCAGCAGCCCCCAAATTCATTCAGATACGCAGTATTTT.

The chain employs TRBV27 and TRBJ2-5; 7 bases align to TRBD1. The CDR3 has 16 amino acids. The V segment lost 10 bases and the J segment 1 base; nucleotides outside the gene matches: 15. Germline assignment: CDR1 MNHEY and CDR2 SMNVEV (reference sequence). This CDR3 is CATKGGNRGVQETQYF. The CDR3 coding sequence is TGTGCCACCAAAGGGGGCAACAGGGGAGTCCAAGAGACCCAGTACTTC.

CDR3 sequence (DNA): TGTGCCAGCAGTCCCCTAGGTTGGGGCACTAATGAAAAACTGTTTTTT. It is translated as CASSPLGWGTNEKLFF. The rearrangement links TRBV12-3 or TRBV12-4 to TRBJ1-4; the D gene is possibly TRBD1 (5 bases). Trimming removed 5 bases from V and 2 bases from J, with 15 bases in between. CDR3 length equals 16 residues.

The chain combines TRBV6-5 with TRBJ2-5; the match to TRBD2 covers 14 bases. V lost 0 bases to trimming and J lost 4 bases; unmatched junction nucleotides: 7. Germline V gene sequence: CDR1 MNHEY, CDR2 SVGAGI. The CDR3 sequence is 18 residues long. The CDR3 is CASSYSRLAGGLGETQYF. The DNA for the CDR3 is TGTGCCAGCAGTTACTCGAGACTAGCGGGGGGGCTGGGAGAGACCCAGTACTTC.